These T cell receptor beta chains were read from a single sample in a study of blood T cell repertoires in COVID-19. TCRdb keeps only in-frame clones here, not all; method: immunoSEQ multiplex PCR. The table lists over 300,000 clones, around 90% of them singletons. The sample comprised peripheral blood. These receptors came from a man between 18 and 35 years old with active or convalescent COVID-19. Each CDR3 is given with its conserved first and last residue. A D gene is named only where the DNA matches it firmly. Size is omitted from some rows. Given values are once, few, many or a class for expanded clones.

14,TRBV19,TRBJ1-4,NA,NA,TGTGCCAGTAGTAATCAAAGCCCTAATGAAAAACTGTTTTTT,CASSNQSPNEKLFF
15,TRBV5-6,TRBJ2-7,NA,TRBD1,TGTGCCAGCAGCACGCTCCGGGACAGCTCCTACGAGCAGTACTTC,CASSTLRDSSYEQYF
15,TRBV2,TRBJ2-1,NA,TRBD2,TGTGCCAGCAGCGACCTAGCGGGAGGCCAGGGTGAGCAGTTCTTC,CASSDLAGGQGEQFF
15,TRBV7-3,TRBJ1-6,NA,NA,TGTGCCAGCAGCTTAATTGCAGGCCCTAATTCACCCCTCCACTTT,CASSLIAGPNSPLHF
12,TRBV11-2,TRBJ1-1,NA,NA,TGTGCCAGCAGCTTTTCAGCGTCTGTAGCTTTCTTT,CASSFSASVAFF
18,TRBV11-3,TRBJ1-1,NA,NA,TGTGCCAGCAGCTTAGTATCAGGTTCCAAATCGGCTGACACTGAAGCTTTCTTT,CASSLVSGSKSADTEAFF
17,TRBV18,TRBJ2-3,once,TRBD2,TGTGCCAGCTCACCACTTAGCGGGGGGACCGTAGGAGATACGCAGTATTTT,CASSPLSGGTVGDTQYF
14,TRBV7-8,TRBJ2-7,NA,TRBD1,TGTGCCAGCAGTTGGACAGGGGTCCCCCACGAGCAGTACTTC,CASSWTGVPHEQYF
17,TRBV10-3,TRBJ2-7,NA,NA,TGTGCCATCAGTCCTCCAATTGGTAGCGTAGCGCCCTACGAGCAGTACTTC,CAISPPIGSVAPYEQYF
15,TRBV5-6,TRBJ1-2,NA,NA,TGTGCCAGCAGCTTTCGTGACAGGCCGAACTATGGCTACACCTTC,CASSFRDRPNYGYTF
16,TRBV7-2,TRBJ2-2,NA,TRBD2,TGTGCCAGCAGCCCGACTAGCGGGAGAGTGGCCAGGGAGCTGTTTTTT,CASSPTSGRVARELFF
15,TRBV29-1,TRBJ2-1,NA,TRBD1,TGCAGCGTTACCATTGGACAGGGCATATACAATGAGCAGTTCTTC,CSVTIGQGIYNEQFF
13,TRBV27,TRBJ1-1,NA,TRBD1,TGTGCCAGCGGGGTGCACAGGGGCACTGAAGCTTTCTTT,CASGVHRGTEAFF
15,TRBV7-7,TRBJ2-1,NA,NA,TGTGCCAGCAGCTTAACAGACAGCTCCTACAATGAGCAGTTCTTC,CASSLTDSSYNEQFF
16,TRBV2,TRBJ2-2,NA,TRBD1,TGTGCCAGCAGCGCGAAAGACAGGGGGTCGGGCGGGGAGCTGTTTTTT,CASSAKDRGSGGELFF
15,TRBV6-5,TRBJ2-2,NA,TRBD2,TGTGCCAGCAGATCTGCGGGAGGGCTCCCCGGGGAGCTGTTTTTT,CASRSAGGLPGELFF
15,TRBV19,TRBJ2-2,NA,TRBD1,TGTGCCAGTAGAAGGGACAGGGGCACTGGCGGGGAGCTGTTTTTT,CASRRDRGTGGELFF